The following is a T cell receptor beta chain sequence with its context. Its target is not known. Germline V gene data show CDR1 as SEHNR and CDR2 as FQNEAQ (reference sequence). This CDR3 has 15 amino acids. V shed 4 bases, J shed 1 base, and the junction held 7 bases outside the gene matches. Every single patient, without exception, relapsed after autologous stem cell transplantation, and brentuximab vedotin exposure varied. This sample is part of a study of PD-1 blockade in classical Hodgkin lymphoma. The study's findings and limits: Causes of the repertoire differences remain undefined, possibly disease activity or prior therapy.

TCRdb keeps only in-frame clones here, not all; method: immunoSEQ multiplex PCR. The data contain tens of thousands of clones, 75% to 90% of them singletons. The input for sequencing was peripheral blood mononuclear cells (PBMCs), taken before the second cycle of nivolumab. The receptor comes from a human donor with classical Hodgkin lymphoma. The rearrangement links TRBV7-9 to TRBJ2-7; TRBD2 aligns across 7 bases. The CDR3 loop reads CASSSGGRESYEQYF. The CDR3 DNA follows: TGTGCCAGCAGCTCCGGAGGGCGGGAGTCCTACGAGCAGTACTTC.